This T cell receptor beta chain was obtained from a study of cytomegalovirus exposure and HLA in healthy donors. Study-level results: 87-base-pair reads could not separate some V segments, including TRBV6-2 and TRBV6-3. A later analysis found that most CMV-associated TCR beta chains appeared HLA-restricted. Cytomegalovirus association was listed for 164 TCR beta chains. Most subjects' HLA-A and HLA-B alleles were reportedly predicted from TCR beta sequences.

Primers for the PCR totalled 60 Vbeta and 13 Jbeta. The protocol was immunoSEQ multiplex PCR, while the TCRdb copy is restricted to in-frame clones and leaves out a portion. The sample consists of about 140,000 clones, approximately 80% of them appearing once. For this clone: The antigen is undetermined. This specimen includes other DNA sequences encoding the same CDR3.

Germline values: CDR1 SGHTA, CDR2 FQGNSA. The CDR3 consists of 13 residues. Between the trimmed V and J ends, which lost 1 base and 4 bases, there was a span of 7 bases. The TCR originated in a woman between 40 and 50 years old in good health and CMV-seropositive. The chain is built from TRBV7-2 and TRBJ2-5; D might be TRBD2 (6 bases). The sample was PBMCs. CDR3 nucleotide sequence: TGTGCCAGCAGCTTAGGGGGAGGAGAGACCCAGTACTTC. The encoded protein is CASSLGGGETQYF.